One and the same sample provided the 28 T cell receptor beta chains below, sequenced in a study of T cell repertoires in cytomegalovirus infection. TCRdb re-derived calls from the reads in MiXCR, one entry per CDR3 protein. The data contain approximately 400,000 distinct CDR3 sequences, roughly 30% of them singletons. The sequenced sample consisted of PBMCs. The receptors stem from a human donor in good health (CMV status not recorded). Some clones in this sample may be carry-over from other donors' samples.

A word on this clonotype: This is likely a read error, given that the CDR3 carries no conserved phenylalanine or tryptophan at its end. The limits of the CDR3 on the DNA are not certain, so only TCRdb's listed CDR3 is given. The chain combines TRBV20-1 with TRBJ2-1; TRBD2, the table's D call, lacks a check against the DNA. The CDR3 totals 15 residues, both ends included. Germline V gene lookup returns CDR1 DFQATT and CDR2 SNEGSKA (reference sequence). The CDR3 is CSARGGAGTYNEQCV.

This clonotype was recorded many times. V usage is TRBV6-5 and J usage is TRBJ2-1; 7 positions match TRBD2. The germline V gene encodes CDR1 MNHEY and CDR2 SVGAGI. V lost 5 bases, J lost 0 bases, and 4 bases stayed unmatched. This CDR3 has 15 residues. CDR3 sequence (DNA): TGTGCCAGCAGTCCCAGCGGGGACTCCTACAATGAGCAGTTCTTC. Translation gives CASSPSGDSYNEQFF.

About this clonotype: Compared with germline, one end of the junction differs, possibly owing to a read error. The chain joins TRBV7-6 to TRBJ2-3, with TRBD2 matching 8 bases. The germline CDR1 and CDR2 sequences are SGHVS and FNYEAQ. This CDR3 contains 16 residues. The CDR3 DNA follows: TGTTCCAGCAGCTTAGCTGCGGGGGGAAGCACAGCTACGCAGTCTTTT. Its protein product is CSSSLAAGGSTATQSF. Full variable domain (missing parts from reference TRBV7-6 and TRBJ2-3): GAGVSQSPRYKVTKRGQDVALRCDPISGHVSLYWYRQALGQGPEFLTYFNYEAQQDKSGLPNDRFSAERPEGSISTLTIQRTEQRDSAMYRCSSSLAAGGSTATQSFGPGTRLTVL.

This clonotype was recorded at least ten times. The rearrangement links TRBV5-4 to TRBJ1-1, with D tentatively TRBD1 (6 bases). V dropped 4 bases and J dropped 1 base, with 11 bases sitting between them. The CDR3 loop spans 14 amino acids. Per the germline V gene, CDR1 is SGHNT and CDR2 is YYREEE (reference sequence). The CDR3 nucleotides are TGTGCCAGCAGCCCTGGGACACCGAACACTGAAGCTTTCTTT. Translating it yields CASSPGTPNTEAFF.

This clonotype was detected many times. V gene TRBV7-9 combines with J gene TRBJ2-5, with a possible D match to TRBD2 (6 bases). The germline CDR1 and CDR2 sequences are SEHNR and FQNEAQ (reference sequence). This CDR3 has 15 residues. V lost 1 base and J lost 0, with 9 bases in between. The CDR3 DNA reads TGTGCCAGCAGCTTAGGGGGACTCGACCAAGAGACCCAGTACTTC. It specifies CASSLGGLDQETQYF. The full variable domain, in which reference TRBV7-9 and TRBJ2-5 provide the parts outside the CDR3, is DTGVSQNPRHKITKRGQNVTFRCDPISEHNRLYWYRQTLGQGPEFLTYFQNEAQLEKSRLLSDRFSAERPKGSFSTLEIQRTEQGDSAMYLCASSLGGLDQETQYFGPGTRLLVL.

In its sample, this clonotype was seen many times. The CDR3 sequence: CASYSHGQNKGYGYTF. The CDR3 nucleotides are TGTGCCAGCTACTCTCATGGACAGAACAAGGGGTATGGCTACACCTTC. This sequence joins TRBV28 and TRBJ1-2; D is perhaps TRBD1 (6 bases). Trimming pared 8 bases from V and 5 bases from J, leaving 24 bases between. The CDR3 covers 16 residues. The germline CDR1 and CDR2 sequences are MDHEN and SYDVKM.

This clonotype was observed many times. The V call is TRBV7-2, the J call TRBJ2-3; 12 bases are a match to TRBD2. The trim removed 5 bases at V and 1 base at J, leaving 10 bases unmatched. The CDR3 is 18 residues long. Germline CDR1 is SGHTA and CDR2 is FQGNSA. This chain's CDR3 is CASSLKRRTSGGTDTQYF. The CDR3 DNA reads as TGTGCCAGCAGCCTCAAGCGCCGGACTAGCGGGGGCACAGATACGCAGTATTTT.

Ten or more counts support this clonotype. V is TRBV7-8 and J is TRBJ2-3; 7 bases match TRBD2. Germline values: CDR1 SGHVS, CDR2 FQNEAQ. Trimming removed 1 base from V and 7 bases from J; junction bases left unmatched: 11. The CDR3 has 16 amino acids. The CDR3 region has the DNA TGTGCCAGCAGCTTAGGTGGCGGCAGCGGGGTTTATACGCAGTATTTT. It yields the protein CASSLGGGSGVYTQYF.

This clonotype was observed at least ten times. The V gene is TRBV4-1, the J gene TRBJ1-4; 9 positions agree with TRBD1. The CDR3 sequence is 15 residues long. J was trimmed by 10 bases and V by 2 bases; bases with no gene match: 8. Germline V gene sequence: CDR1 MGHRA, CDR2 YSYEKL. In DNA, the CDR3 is TGCGCCAGCAGCCAAACCCGGGACAGGGAACGAAAACTGTTTTTT. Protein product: CASSQTRDRERKLFF.

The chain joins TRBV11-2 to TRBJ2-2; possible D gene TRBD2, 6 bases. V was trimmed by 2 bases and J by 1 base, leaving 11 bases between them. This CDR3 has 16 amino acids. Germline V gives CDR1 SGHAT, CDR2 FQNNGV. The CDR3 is CASSLSDGGNTGELFF. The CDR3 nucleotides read TGTGCCAGCAGCTTAAGTGACGGGGGGAACACCGGGGAGCTGTTTTTT.

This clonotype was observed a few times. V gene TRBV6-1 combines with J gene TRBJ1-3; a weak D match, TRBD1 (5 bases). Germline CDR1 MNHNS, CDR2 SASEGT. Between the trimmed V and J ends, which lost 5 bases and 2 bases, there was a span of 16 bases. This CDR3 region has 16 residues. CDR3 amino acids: CASSPDTLRPGNTIYF. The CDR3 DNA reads TGTGCCAGCAGTCCGGACACCCTACGGCCTGGAAACACCATATATTTT.

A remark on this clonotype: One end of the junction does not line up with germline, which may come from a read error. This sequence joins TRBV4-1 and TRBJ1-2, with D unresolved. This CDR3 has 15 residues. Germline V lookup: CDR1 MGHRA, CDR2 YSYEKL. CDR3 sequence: CASSQDIRQHYGYTF. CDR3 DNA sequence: TGTGCCAGCAGCCAAGATATAAGGCAGCACTATGGCTACACCTTC.

In DNA form, the CDR3 reads TGTGCCAGCAGGAACCACAGGGGGCCGGGCAATCAGCCCCAGCATTTT. Translated: CASRNHRGPGNQPQHF. This chain links TRBV2 with TRBJ1-5; 9 bases are shared with TRBD1. The V gene's germline CDR1 is SNHLY and CDR2 FYNNEI. This CDR3 spans 16 amino acids. V lost 6 bases to trimming and J lost 2 bases; unmatched junction nucleotides: 8.

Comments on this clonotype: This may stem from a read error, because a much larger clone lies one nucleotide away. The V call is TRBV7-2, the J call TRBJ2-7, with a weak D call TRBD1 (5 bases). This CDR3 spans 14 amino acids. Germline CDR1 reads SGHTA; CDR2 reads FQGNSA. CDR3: CASSQLMGPYAQYF. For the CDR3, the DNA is TGTGCCAGCAGCCAGTTGATGGGGCCCTACGCGCAGTACTTC.

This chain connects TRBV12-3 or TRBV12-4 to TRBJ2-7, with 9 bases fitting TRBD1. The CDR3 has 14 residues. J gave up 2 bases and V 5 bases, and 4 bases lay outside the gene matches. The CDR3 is CASSRQGVAYEQYF. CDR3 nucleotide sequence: TGTGCCAGCAGTCGACAGGGGGTTGCCTACGAGCAGTACTTC.

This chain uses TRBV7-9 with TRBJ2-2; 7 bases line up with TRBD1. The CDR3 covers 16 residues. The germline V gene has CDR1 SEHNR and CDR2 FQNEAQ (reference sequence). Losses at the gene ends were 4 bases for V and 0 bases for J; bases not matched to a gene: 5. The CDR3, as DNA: TGTGCCAGCAGCTCGGGACAGCTCGCGAACACCGGGGAGCTGTTTTTT. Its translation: CASSSGQLANTGELFF.

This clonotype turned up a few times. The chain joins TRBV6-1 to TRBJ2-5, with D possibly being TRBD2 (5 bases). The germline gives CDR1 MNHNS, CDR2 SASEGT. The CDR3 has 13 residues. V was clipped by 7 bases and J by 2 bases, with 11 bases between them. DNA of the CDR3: TGTGCCAGCAACCAACCGGGACAAGAGACCCAGTACTTC. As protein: CASNQPGQETQYF.

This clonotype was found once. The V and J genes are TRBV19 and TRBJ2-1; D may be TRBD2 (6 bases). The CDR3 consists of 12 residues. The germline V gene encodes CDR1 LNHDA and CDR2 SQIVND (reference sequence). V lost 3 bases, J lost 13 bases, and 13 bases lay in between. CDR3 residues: CASSIGGEDQFF. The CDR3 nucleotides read TGTGCCAGTAGTATTGGCGGGGAGGATCAGTTCTTC.

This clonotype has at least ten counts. The CDR3 reads CASSRGTGDLGYTF. CDR3 DNA: TGTGCCAGCAGCCGAGGGACAGGGGATCTTGGCTACACCTTC. The chain has TRBV11-2 and TRBJ1-2, with TRBD1 matching over 10 bases. Looked up from germline, CDR1 is SGHAT and CDR2 is FQNNGV. Trimming took 5 bases from V and 7 from J; bases not matched to a gene: 7. The CDR3 contains 14 residues.

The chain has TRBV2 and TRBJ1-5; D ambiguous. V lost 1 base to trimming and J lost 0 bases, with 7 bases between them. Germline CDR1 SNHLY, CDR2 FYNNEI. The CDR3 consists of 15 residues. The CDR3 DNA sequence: TGTGCCAGCAGTGAAGATGGGTATAGCAATCAGCCCCAGCATTTT. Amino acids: CASSEDGYSNQPQHF.

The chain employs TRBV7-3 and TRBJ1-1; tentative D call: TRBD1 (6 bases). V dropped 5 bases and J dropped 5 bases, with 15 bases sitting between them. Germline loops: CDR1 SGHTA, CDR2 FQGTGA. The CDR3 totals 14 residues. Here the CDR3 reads CASSAEGGLTEAFF. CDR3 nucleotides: TGTGCCAGCAGCGCTGAAGGGGGTTTGACTGAAGCTTTCTTT.

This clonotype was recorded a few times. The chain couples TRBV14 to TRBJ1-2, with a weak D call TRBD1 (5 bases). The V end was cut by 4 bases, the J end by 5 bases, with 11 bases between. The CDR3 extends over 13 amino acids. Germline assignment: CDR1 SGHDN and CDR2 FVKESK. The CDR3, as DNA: TGTGCCAGCAGCCCGGGGGTGGAATATGGCTACACCTTC. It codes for CASSPGVEYGYTF.

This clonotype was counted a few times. CDR3 in amino acids: CASSLAGRESRYTF. DNA for the CDR3: TGTGCCAGCAGCTTAGCGGGCAGGGAGTCGCGCTACACCTTC. The rearrangement joins TRBV7-2 to TRBJ1-2, with D possibly TRBD1 on 5 matching bases. Germline V gene lookup returns CDR1 SGHTA and CDR2 FQGNSA. The V gene lost 0 bases and the J gene lost 9 bases, with 14 bases spanning the gap. The CDR3 covers 14 residues.

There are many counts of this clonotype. The CDR3: CASHIGADSGNTIYF. CDR3 coding DNA: TGTGCCAGCCACATAGGGGCAGACTCTGGAAACACCATATATTTT. The chain is built from TRBV7-2 and TRBJ1-3; D might be TRBD1 (5 bases). The CDR3 has 15 amino acids. The germline V gene encodes CDR1 SGHTA and CDR2 FQGNSA. V lost 8 bases, J lost 0 bases, and 14 bases lay in between.

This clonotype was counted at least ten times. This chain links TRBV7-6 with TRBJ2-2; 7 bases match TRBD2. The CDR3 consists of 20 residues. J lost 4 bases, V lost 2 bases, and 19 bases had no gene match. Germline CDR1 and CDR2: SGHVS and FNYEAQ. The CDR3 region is CASSLSGGSLRTGGTGELFF. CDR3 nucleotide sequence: TGTGCCAGCAGCTTATCCGGGGGGTCCCTGCGAACTGGCGGCACCGGGGAGCTGTTTTTT.

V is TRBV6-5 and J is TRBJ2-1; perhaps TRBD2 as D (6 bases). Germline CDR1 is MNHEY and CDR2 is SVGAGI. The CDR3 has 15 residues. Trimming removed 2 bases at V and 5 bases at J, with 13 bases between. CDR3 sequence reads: CASSYDRGTNNEQFF. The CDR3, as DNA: TGTGCCAGCAGTTACGACCGGGGGACCAACAATGAGCAGTTCTTC.

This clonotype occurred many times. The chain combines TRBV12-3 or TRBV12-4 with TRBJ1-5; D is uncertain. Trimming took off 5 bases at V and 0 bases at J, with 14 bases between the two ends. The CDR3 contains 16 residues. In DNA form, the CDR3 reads TGTGCCAGCAGTGGCCTGTTAGGCCGTAGCAATCAGCCCCAGCATTTT. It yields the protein CASSGLLGRSNQPQHF.

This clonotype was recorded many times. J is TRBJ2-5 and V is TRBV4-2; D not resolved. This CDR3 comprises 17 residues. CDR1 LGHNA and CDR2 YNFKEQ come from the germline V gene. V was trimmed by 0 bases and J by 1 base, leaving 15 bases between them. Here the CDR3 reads CASSQEFGQGIQETQYF. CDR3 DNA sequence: TGTGCCAGCAGCCAAGAATTCGGCCAAGGGATCCAAGAGACCCAGTACTTC.